Shown below are 24 T cell receptor beta chains from a single sample sequenced in a study of T cell changes during pregnancy in multiple sclerosis. Profiling relied on immunoSEQ multiplex PCR, and the TCRdb table lists in-frame clones only, not all of them. This table has 36,000 or so clones, 88% appearing once. Sequencing was performed on CD4+ T cells from peripheral blood mononuclear cells, taken in the first trimester of pregnancy. The receptors here all came from a female donor with multiple sclerosis, enrolled in a pregnancy study.

The J gene is TRBJ2-3, the V gene TRBV2, with TRBD2 as a possible D gene (6 bases). The CDR3 consists of 15 residues. The germline CDR1 and CDR2 sequences are SNHLY and FYNNEI. Deletions cut 6 bases from V and 0 bases from J, with 13 bases between. CDR3 coding DNA: TGTGCCAGCAGAGCCGGGGGTTTTAGCACAGATACGCAGTATTTT. It codes for CASRAGGFSTDTQYF.

This chain uses TRBV28 with TRBJ1-1; 7 positions match TRBD1. The V gene's germline CDR1 is MDHEN and CDR2 SYDVKM. This CDR3 is built from 12 residues. V was clipped by 6 bases and J by 5 bases; unmatched bases: 3. CDR3 bases: TGTGCCAGCAGCGCGGACAGGACTGAAGCTTTCTTT. It codes for CASSADRTEAFF.

V and J are TRBV5-1 and TRBJ2-5; TRBD2 aligns across 10 bases. Unmatched junction bases numbered 10, after V lost 1 base and J lost 7 bases. Germline lookup yields CDR1 SGHRS and CDR2 YFSETQ. The length of the CDR3 is 16 residues. The CDR3 DNA reads TGCGCCAGCAGCTTGCCAGCGGGAGGGCCCGCAGGGACCCAGTACTTC. Encoded protein: CASSLPAGGPAGTQYF.

The V gene is TRBV6-4, the J gene TRBJ1-1, with D perhaps matching TRBD1 (6 bases). This CDR3 is 12 amino acids long. Germline loops: CDR1 MRHNA, CDR2 SNTAGT. The V gene lost 9 bases and the J gene lost 0 bases, with 8 bases spanning the gap. CDR3 sequence: CARTGLNTEAFF. CDR3 sequence (DNA): TGTGCCAGGACAGGACTGAACACTGAAGCTTTCTTT.

The chain has TRBV18 and TRBJ1-2; 8 nucleotides line up with TRBD1. With V trimmed by 3 bases and J by 2 bases, 14 bases remained unmatched. Germline V gene sequence: CDR1 KGHSH, CDR2 LQKENI. The CDR3 spans 18 residues. In nucleotides, the CDR3 is TGTGCCAGCTCACCCCGAACAGACAGGGGATGGGGAAACTATGGCTACACCTTC. It is translated as CASSPRTDRGWGNYGYTF.

This chain joins TRBV25-1 and TRBJ2-3; 13 bases agree with TRBD2. Germline CDR1 reads MGHDK; CDR2 reads SYGVNS. The CDR3 loop spans 17 amino acids. The trim removed 4 bases at V and 0 bases at J, leaving 4 bases unmatched. As DNA, the CDR3 is TGTGCCAGCAGTGTCGGGACTAGCGGGGCTAGCACAGATACGCAGTATTTT. It codes for CASSVGTSGASTDTQYF.

In DNA, the CDR3 is TGCAGCGTTGGAGGGACAGGGTTTGGCTACACCTTC. It translates to CSVGGTGFGYTF. The gene calls are TRBV29-1 and TRBJ1-2; the match to TRBD1 covers 9 bases. The CDR3 length is 12 residues. Germline V gene data show CDR1 as SQVTM and CDR2 as ANQGSEA. Germline trimming cut 4 bases from V and 7 bases from J; bases unmatched to any gene: 4.

For the CDR3, the DNA is TGTGCCAGCCAGAGCGGGGCCGCGAACACCGGGGAGCTGTTTTTT. Translating gives CASQSGAANTGELFF. V is TRBV19 and J is TRBJ2-2, with 7 bases identical to TRBD2. The CDR3 runs to 15 residues. With 9 bases clipped from V and 0 bases from J, the junction kept 7 bases outside the gene matches. Germline V CDR1 and CDR2: LNHDA, SQIVND (reference sequence).

The chain employs TRBV5-7 and TRBJ1-2, with 8 nucleotides matching TRBD1. TRBV5-7 is an ORF, and what it does is uncertain. V was pared by 4 bases and J by 6 bases, with 5 bases of the junction left unmatched. This CDR3 region has 13 residues. The CDR3 sequence is CASSPDRDNGYTF. For the CDR3, the DNA is TGTGCCAGCAGCCCGGACAGGGACAATGGCTACACCTTC.

The chain joins TRBV11-2 to TRBJ2-1; D is undetermined. The CDR3 runs to 16 residues. Germline CDR1 reads SGHAT; CDR2 reads FQNNGV. Trimming left V 4 bases short and J 7 bases short, with 20 bases between. DNA for the CDR3: TGTGCCAGCAGCTCACAAGGTAGCCCTTCCTGGAATGAGCAGTTCTTC. Translating it yields CASSSQGSPSWNEQFF.

The V and J genes are TRBV6-1 and TRBJ1-5; D uncertain. CDR1 is MNHNS and CDR2 is SASEGT in the germline V gene. V lost 0 bases, J lost 4 bases, and 10 bases lay in between. The CDR3 loop spans 15 amino acids. The CDR3 reads CASSEAEAPNQPQHF. The CDR3 DNA is TGTGCCAGCAGTGAAGCTGAGGCTCCGAATCAGCCCCAGCATTTT.

CDR3 nucleotides: TGTGCCAGCAGCCGCAGGGAAGGGTTTTCAGATACGCAGTATTTT. Residues: CASSRREGFSDTQYF. V gene TRBV11-1 combines with J gene TRBJ2-3; possibly TRBD1 for D (5 bases). The V and J ends lost 5 bases and 4 bases respectively, with 16 bases between them. Germline loops: CDR1 SGHAT, CDR2 FQDESV (reference sequence). CDR3 length: 15 residues.

This chain connects TRBV6-1 to TRBJ2-3, with 7 bases matching TRBD2. Germline V gene sequence: CDR1 MNHNS, CDR2 SASEGT. The V segment lost 3 bases and the J segment 0 bases; nucleotides outside the gene matches: 3. This CDR3 comprises 15 residues. CDR3 in amino acids: CASSDTSASTDTQYF. The DNA of the CDR3 is TGTGCCAGCAGTGACACTAGCGCTAGCACAGATACGCAGTATTTT.

Comments on this clone: At one boundary the junction diverges from the germline segment, which might be a read error. This chain links TRBV5-4 with TRBJ1-2; D not resolved. The CDR3 runs to 13 residues. Germline V gene sequence: CDR1 SGHNT, CDR2 YYREEE (reference sequence). The CDR3 region has the DNA TGTGCCGGCAGCTTGGATGGGGAGTGGGGCTACACCTTC. Protein product: CAGSLDGEWGYTF.

The rearrangement uses TRBV27 and TRBJ2-2; TRBD1 aligns across 8 bases. CDR1 and CDR2 (germline): MNHEY, SMNVEV (reference sequence). Losses at the gene ends were 4 bases for V and 7 bases for J; bases not matched to a gene: 5. The CDR3 has 14 amino acids. DNA of the CDR3: TGTGCCAGCAGTTCCCGGACAGGGATCGGGGAGCTGTTTTTT. This gives the protein CASSSRTGIGELFF.

Only one count was recorded for this clone. The chain links TRBV18 to TRBJ2-1; the D gene is possibly TRBD2 (5 bases). Germline assignment: CDR1 KGHSH and CDR2 LQKENI. Trimming cost V 2 bases and J 6 bases, with 14 bases left between them. The CDR3 runs to 15 residues. The CDR3 is CASSPSEPSRNEQFF. CDR3 bases: TGTGCCAGCTCACCATCGGAGCCTAGCCGCAATGAGCAGTTCTTC.

The CDR3 nucleotides read TGCAGCGTTGAAGTACAGGGGCCCGGGGAGCTGTTTTTT. Translating it yields CSVEVQGPGELFF. The V and J genes are TRBV29-1 and TRBJ2-2; TRBD1 matches 7 bases. This CDR3 is 13 amino acids long. Germline lookup yields CDR1 SQVTM and CDR2 ANQGSEA. J gave up 6 bases and V 1 base, and 2 bases lay outside the gene matches.

This chain links TRBV30 with TRBJ2-7, with a tentative D call TRBD2 (6 bases). Germline CDR1 GTSNPN, CDR2 SVGIG (reference sequence). Trimming cost V 4 bases and J 2 bases, with 12 bases left between them. The CDR3 has 13 amino acids. The CDR3 here is CAWTGGVTYEQYF. CDR3 coding DNA: TGTGCCTGGACAGGCGGGGTAACCTACGAGCAGTACTTC.

This sequence joins TRBV5-4 and TRBJ2-1; D may be TRBD2 (5 bases). This CDR3 is built from 17 residues. The V and J ends lost 5 bases and 0 bases respectively, with 18 bases between them. The germline V gene has CDR1 SGHNT and CDR2 YYREEE (reference sequence). The CDR3: CASSPTLASSSYNEQFF. The CDR3 DNA sequence: TGTGCCAGCAGTCCTACTCTAGCTTCGAGCTCCTACAATGAGCAGTTCTTC.

This clone has only one observation. The CDR3 loop reads CASSLSPGVYEQYF. The CDR3 region has the DNA TGTGCCAGCAGCTTATCCCCAGGGGTCTACGAGCAGTACTTC. The J gene is TRBJ2-7, the V gene TRBV7-6; a possible D gene is TRBD1 (6 bases). The V end was cut by 2 bases, the J end by 3 bases, with 11 bases between. Germline V CDR1 and CDR2: SGHVS, FNYEAQ. The CDR3 has 14 residues. Looking up the rest from reference TRBV7-6 and TRBJ2-7 gives the full variable domain: GAGVSQSPRYKVTKRGQDVALRCDPISGHVSLYWYRQALGQGPEFLTYFNYEAQQDKSGLPNDRFSAERPEGSISTLTIQRTEQRDSAMYRCASSLSPGVYEQYFGPGTRLTVT.

The rearrangement links TRBV15 to TRBJ2-1; TRBD1 matches 10 bases. Per germline, CDR1 LNHNV and CDR2 YYDKDF (reference sequence). V dropped 0 bases and J dropped 8; count of bases not matched to a gene: 7. This CDR3 region has 16 residues. Here the CDR3 DNA reads TGTGCCACCAGCAGAGAAGGGGACAGGGGCGGGCATGAGCAGTTCTTC. Encoded protein: CATSREGDRGGHEQFF.

J is TRBJ1-2 and V is TRBV25-1, with TRBD1 matching 7 bases. This CDR3 contains 16 residues. The trim removed 2 bases at V and 4 bases at J, leaving 10 bases unmatched. From germline, CDR1 is MGHDK and CDR2 SYGVNS. As DNA, the CDR3 is TGTGCCAGCAGTGAAGGGACAGTTCGGGATAGCTATGGCTACACCTTC. It yields the protein CASSEGTVRDSYGYTF.

The V gene is TRBV7-8, the J gene TRBJ1-1; D is unclear. Germline values: CDR1 SGHVS, CDR2 FQNEAQ. V was shortened by 3 bases and J by 0 bases, with 8 bases between the two germline ends. The length of the CDR3 is 14 residues. The CDR3 DNA sequence: TGTGCCAGCAGCTTCGGAGATATGAACACTGAAGCTTTCTTT. Translating it yields CASSFGDMNTEAFF. Variable domain in full (rest from reference TRBV7-8 and TRBJ1-1): GAGVSQSPRYKVAKRGQDVALRCDPISGHVSLFWYQQALGQGPEFLTYFQNEAQLDKSGLPSDRFFAERPEGSVSTLKIQRTQQEDSAVYLCASSFGDMNTEAFFGQGTRLTVV.

CDR3 in DNA: TGTGCCTGGAGCAACCCCAATAGGTGGCTAGAGAACACTGAAGCTTTCTTT. Protein product: CAWSNPNRWLENTEAFF. The genes are TRBV30 and TRBJ1-1; unclear D gene. Trimming stripped 3 bases from V and 1 base from J, with 21 bases between. There are 17 residues in the CDR3. Germline assignment: CDR1 GTSNPN and CDR2 SVGIG (reference sequence).